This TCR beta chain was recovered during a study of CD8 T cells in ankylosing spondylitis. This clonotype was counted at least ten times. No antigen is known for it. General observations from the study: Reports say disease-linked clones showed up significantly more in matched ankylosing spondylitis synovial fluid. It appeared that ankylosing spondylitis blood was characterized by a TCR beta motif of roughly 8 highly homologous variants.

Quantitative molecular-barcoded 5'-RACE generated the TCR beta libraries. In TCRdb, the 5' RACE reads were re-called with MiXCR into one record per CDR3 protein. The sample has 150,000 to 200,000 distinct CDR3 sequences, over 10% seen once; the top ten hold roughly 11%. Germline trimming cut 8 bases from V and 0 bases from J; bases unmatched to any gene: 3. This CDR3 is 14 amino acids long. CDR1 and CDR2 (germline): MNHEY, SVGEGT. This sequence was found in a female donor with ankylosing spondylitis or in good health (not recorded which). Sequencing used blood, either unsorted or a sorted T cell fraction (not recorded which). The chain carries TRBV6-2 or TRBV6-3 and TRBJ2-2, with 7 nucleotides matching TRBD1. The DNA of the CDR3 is TGTGCCAGCCACGGGACAGCGAACACCGGGGAGCTGTTTTTT. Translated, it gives CASHGTANTGELFF.